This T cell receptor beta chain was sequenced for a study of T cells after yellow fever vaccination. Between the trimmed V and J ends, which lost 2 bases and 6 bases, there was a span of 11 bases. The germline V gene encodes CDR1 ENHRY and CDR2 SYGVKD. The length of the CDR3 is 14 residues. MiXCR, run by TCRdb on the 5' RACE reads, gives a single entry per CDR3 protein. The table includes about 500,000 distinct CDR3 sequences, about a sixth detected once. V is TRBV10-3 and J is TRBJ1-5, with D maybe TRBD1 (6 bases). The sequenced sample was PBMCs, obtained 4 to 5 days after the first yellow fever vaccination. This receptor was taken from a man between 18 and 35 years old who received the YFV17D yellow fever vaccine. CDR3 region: CAISEVKGGQPQHF. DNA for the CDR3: TGTGCCATCAGTGAGGTAAAAGGGGGTCAGCCCCAGCATTTT.